This T cell receptor beta chain was recovered during a study of prognosis after radiotherapy for stage I lung cancer. Study context: Among the patients, four developed distant metastases after radiotherapy at a median of around 7 months, and approximately 16 showed no significant progression.

Per germline, CDR1 MNHNS and CDR2 SASEGT. There are 15 residues in the CDR3. From genomic DNA, two-round multiplex PCR was used to amplify TCR beta CDR3. First-round PCR employed TRBV- and TRBJ-specific primers for each gene. In TCRdb, the multiplex PCR reads were re-called with MiXCR into one record per CDR3 protein. The sample shows approximately 16,000 distinct CDR3 sequences, approximately 28% of them seen only once. In the case of this clonotype: No antigen is known for it. The junction does not match germline at one end; this may be a read error.

Findings and caveats of the study: Shannon entropy (measured after stereotactic body radiation therapy) was lower in patients who went on to develop distant metastases. Samples before stereotactic body radiation therapy had more unique TCR clones (median approximately 9,100 versus 7,200).

This sequence was found in a donor of 50 years or more with non-small cell lung cancer. This chain links TRBV6-1 with TRBJ1-5, with a weak D call TRBD1 (6 bases). Sequencing was performed on PBMCs, taken before or after stereotactic body radiation therapy (not recorded which). CDR3 in amino acids: CASSQRSGDNEPQHF. For the CDR3, the DNA is TGTGCCAGCAGCCAAAGATCGGGGGACAATGAGCCCCAGCATTTT.